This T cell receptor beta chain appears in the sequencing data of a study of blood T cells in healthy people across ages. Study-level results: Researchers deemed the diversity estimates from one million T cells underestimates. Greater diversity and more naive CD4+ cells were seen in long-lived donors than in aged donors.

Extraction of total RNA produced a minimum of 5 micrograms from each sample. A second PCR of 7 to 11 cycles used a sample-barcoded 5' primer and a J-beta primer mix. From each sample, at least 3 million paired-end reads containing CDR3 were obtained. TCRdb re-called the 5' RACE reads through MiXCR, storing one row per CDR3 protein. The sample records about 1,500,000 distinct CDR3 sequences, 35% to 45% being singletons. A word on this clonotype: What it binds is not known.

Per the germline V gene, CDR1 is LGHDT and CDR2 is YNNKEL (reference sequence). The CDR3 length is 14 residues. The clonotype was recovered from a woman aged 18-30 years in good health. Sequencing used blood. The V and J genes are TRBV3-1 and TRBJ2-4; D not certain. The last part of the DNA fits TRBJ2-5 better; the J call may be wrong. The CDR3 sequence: CASSQGVLRETQYF. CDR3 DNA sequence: TGTGCCAGCAGCCAAGGGGTTTTGCGAGAGACCCAGTACTTC.